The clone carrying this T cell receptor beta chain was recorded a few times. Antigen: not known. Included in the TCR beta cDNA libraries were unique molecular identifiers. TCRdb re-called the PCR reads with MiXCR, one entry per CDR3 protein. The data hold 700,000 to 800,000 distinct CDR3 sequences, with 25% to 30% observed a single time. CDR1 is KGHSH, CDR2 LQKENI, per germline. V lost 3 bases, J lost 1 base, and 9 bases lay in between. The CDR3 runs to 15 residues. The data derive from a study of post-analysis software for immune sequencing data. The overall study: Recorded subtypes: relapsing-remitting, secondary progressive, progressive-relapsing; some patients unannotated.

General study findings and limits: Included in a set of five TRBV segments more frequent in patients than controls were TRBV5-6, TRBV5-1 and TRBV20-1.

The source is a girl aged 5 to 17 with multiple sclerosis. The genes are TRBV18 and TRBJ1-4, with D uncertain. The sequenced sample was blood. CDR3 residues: CASSPRTGTNEKLFF. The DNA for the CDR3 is TGTGCCAGCTCACCCCGGACCGGAACTAATGAAAAACTGTTTTTT.